These T cell receptor beta chains were read from a single sample in a study of long-term antiretroviral therapy in people with HIV. The table came from immunoSEQ multiplex PCR; TCRdb's copy has only in-frame clones and leaves some out. The table includes under 30,000 clones, about 94% detected once. The material was unsorted PBMCs, obtained 7.4 years after starting antiretroviral therapy. These receptors were taken from a man between 45 and 60 years old with HIV. Both conserved end residues are part of each CDR3. The order of the fields is V gene, J gene, D gene, clone size, CDR3 protein, CDR3 DNA. A D gene is named only where the DNA matches it firmly. Size values are once, few and many counts, or a class for expanded clones, and some rows have none.

V gene: TRBV27
J gene: TRBJ1-2
D gene: -
clone size: -
CDR3 protein: CASSGLGAGKHGYTF
CDR3 DNA: TGTGCCAGCAGTGGGTTGGGGGCAGGGAAGCATGGCTACACCTTC

V gene: TRBV2
J gene: TRBJ2-2
D gene: TRBD2
clone size: -
CDR3 protein: CASTLAGGTGTGELFF
CDR3 DNA: TGTGCCAGCACACTAGCGGGGGGGACGGGGACCGGGGAGCTGTTTTTT

V gene: TRBV6-1
J gene: TRBJ2-1
D gene: TRBD2
clone size: once
CDR3 protein: CASSERTSGPLNEQFF
CDR3 DNA: TGTGCCAGCAGTGAAAGGACTAGCGGGCCCCTCAATGAGCAGTTCTTC

V gene: TRBV19
J gene: TRBJ2-2
D gene: -
clone size: -
CDR3 protein: CASTVTGELFF
CDR3 DNA: TGTGCCAGTACCGTCACCGGGGAGCTGTTTTTT

V gene: TRBV6-1
J gene: TRBJ2-7
D gene: -
clone size: -
CDR3 protein: CASSEGPGSYEQYF
CDR3 DNA: TGTGCCAGCAGTGAAGGGCCCGGCTCCTACGAGCAGTACTTC

V gene: TRBV15
J gene: TRBJ2-1
D gene: TRBD1
clone size: -
CDR3 protein: CATSRDARTGGSGEQFF
CDR3 DNA: TGTGCCACCAGCAGAGATGCCCGGACAGGGGGTTCGGGTGAGCAGTTCTTC

V gene: TRBV5-5
J gene: TRBJ2-3
D gene: -
clone size: -
CDR3 protein: CASSLVMTGGTDTQYF
CDR3 DNA: TGTGCCAGCAGCTTGGTCATGACGGGGGGCACAGATACGCAGTATTTT

V gene: TRBV7-2
J gene: TRBJ2-3
D gene: TRBD1
clone size: -
CDR3 protein: CASSLGTGRTDTQYF
CDR3 DNA: TGTGCCAGCAGCTTAGGGACAGGGAGGACAGATACGCAGTATTTT

V gene: TRBV5-6
J gene: TRBJ1-2
D gene: -
clone size: -
CDR3 protein: CASSFSRPSYGYTF
CDR3 DNA: TGTGCCAGCAGCTTTAGTAGACCTAGCTATGGCTACACCTTC

V gene: TRBV6-1
J gene: TRBJ1-1
D gene: -
clone size: -
CDR3 protein: CASSSIRNTEAFF
CDR3 DNA: TGTGCCAGCAGTAGCATAAGGAACACTGAAGCTTTCTTT